This passage covers 32 T cell receptor beta chains from one sample sequenced in a study of T-cell reconstitution after alpha-beta-depleted transplantation in children. It was with unique molecular identifiers that the TCRbeta library was prepared. One entry per CDR3 protein results from TCRdb running MiXCR on the PCR reads. The sample contains some 240,000 distinct CDR3 sequences, approximately 12% of which appear only once. The sample here was PBMCs from the stem cell graft donor, taken from the stem cell graft. These receptors came from a human donor who donated a stem cell graft to a child with acute lymphoblastic leukemia.

There are many counts of this clonotype. The V and J genes are TRBV29-1 and TRBJ2-3; D gene ambiguous. V dropped 7 bases and J dropped 0 bases, with 20 bases sitting between them. The CDR3 covers 16 residues. The germline V gene has CDR1 SQVTM and CDR2 ANQGSEA. The chain's CDR3 is CSAIRRTELSTDTQYF. The DNA of the CDR3 is TGCAGCGCCATAAGGCGGACGGAGCTAAGCACAGATACGCAGTATTTT.

This clonotype was found many times. The J gene is TRBJ1-5, the V gene TRBV7-2; D is ambiguous. Between the trimmed V and J ends, which lost 2 bases and 0 bases, there was a span of 8 bases. Germline V gene lookup returns CDR1 SGHTA and CDR2 FQGNSA. The CDR3 loop spans 15 amino acids. Written as DNA, the CDR3 is TGTGCCAGCAGCTTATCCCAGTATAGCAATCAGCCCCAGCATTTT. Translating gives CASSLSQYSNQPQHF.

Ten or more counts support this clonotype. The rearrangement links TRBV20-1 to TRBJ1-1; possibly TRBD1 for D (5 bases). The CDR3 sequence is 14 residues long. Germline CDR1 DFQATT, CDR2 SNEGSKA (reference sequence). V was trimmed by 0 bases and J by 7 bases, leaving 15 bases between them. In DNA form, the CDR3 reads TGCAGTGCTAGAGATATAACCGGGGGGATTGAAGCTTTCTTT. Translating gives CSARDITGGIEAFF.

This clonotype appeared many times. J is TRBJ2-1 and V is TRBV5-1, with 9 bases fitting TRBD1. The V gene's germline CDR1 is SGHRS and CDR2 YFSETQ. There are 18 residues in the CDR3. Trimming cost V 0 bases and J 2 bases; bases outside gene matches: 9. This CDR3 reads CASSLVPGQGIPYNEQFF. In DNA form, the CDR3 reads TGCGCCAGCAGCTTGGTCCCGGGACAGGGCATCCCCTACAATGAGCAGTTCTTC.

As for this clonotype: A single base separates this from a much larger clone, so it may be a read error. The rearrangement joins TRBV5-1 to TRBJ1-4; D is unresolved. Germline CDR1 SGHRS, CDR2 YFSETQ. The CDR3 is 15 residues long. The CDR3 region is CANSLGWERKEKLFF. The CDR3 DNA reads as TGCGCCAACAGCTTGGGATGGGAGAGGAAGGAAAAACTGTTTTTT.

This clonotype was observed many times. This chain connects TRBV7-2 to TRBJ2-5, with 8 bases fitting TRBD2. The CDR3 has 16 residues. CDR1 SGHTA and CDR2 FQGNSA come from the germline V gene. V lost 2 bases, J lost 5 bases, and 10 bases stayed unmatched. CDR3 nucleotides: TGTGCCAGCAGCTTACGGCCTGCGGGAGGTCTGGAGACCCAGTACTTC. Translated: CASSLRPAGGLETQYF.

The chain is built from TRBV7-2 and TRBJ2-1; D is undetermined. With 5 bases removed from V and 0 bases from J, the gap between germline ends came to 8 bases. Germline CDR1 is SGHTA and CDR2 is FQGNSA. This CDR3 region has 14 residues. This chain's CDR3 is CASSPFGSYNEQFF. DNA for the CDR3: TGTGCCAGCAGCCCCTTTGGCTCCTACAATGAGCAGTTCTTC.

This clonotype was detected a few times. The rearrangement links TRBV7-3 to TRBJ2-7; TRBD2 matches 7 bases. CDR1 is SGHTA, CDR2 FQGTGA, per germline. CDR3 length: 14 amino acids. With V trimmed by 5 bases and J by 3 bases, 7 bases remained unmatched. CDR3 sequence (DNA): TGTGCCAGCAGCGAACGGCCTAGCGGCTACGAGCAGTACTTC. This gives the protein CASSERPSGYEQYF.

This clonotype was counted at least ten times. The V gene is TRBV5-6, the J gene TRBJ1-1; the D gene is possibly TRBD1 (6 bases). CDR1 and CDR2 from the germline V gene are SGHDT and YYEEEE. Trimming took off 4 bases at V and 8 bases at J, with 12 bases between the two ends. The CDR3 extends over 12 amino acids. The CDR3 protein is CASSPDSSEAFF. The CDR3 DNA sequence: TGTGCCAGCAGCCCGGACAGTTCCGAAGCTTTCTTT.

Ten or more counts support this clonotype. The chain carries TRBV10-3 and TRBJ1-5; 8 positions match TRBD1. Trimming removed 6 bases from V and 3 bases from J; junction bases left unmatched: 4. Germline V gene data show CDR1 as ENHRY and CDR2 as SYGVKD. The CDR3 is made up of 14 amino acids. In nucleotides, the CDR3 is TGTGCCATCAGGGAGGGACAGGCCAATCAGCCCCAGCATTTT. Protein: CAIREGQANQPQHF.

This clonotype was seen many times. The chain couples TRBV5-1 to TRBJ2-7; D perhaps matches TRBD1 (6 bases). In germline, CDR1 is SGHRS, CDR2 YFSETQ. The CDR3 covers 13 residues. V dropped 3 bases and J dropped 7 bases, with 14 bases sitting between them. The CDR3, as DNA: TGCGCCAGCAGCTCCTACACAGGGCGGGAGCAGTACTTC. Translating it yields CASSSYTGREQYF. Full variable domain (outside the CDR3, taken from reference TRBV5-1 and TRBJ2-7): KAGVTQTPRYLIKTRGQQVTLSCSPISGHRSVSWYQQTPGQGLQFLFEYFSETQRNKGNFPGRFSGRQFSNSRSEMNVSTLELGDSALYLCASSSYTGREQYFGPGTRLTVT.

This clonotype has at least ten counts. The V gene is TRBV29-1, the J gene TRBJ1-2; D not certain. The CDR3 is 11 amino acids. Germline V gene lookup returns CDR1 SQVTM and CDR2 ANQGSEA. V lost 3 bases to trimming and J lost 9 bases, with 11 bases between them. The CDR3 nucleotides are TGCAGCGTTGATAGTCAGAGGAGCTACACCTTC. Translation gives CSVDSQRSYTF.

The chain is built from TRBV5-1 and TRBJ2-1; 10 positions match TRBD1. J was trimmed by 8 bases and V by 5 bases; bases with no gene match: 10. The CDR3 runs 15 residues. Germline CDR1 reads SGHRS; CDR2 reads YFSETQ. DNA of the CDR3: TGCGCCAGCAGTTTGTTGACAGGGGGCCCGGATGAGCAGTTCTTC. It is translated as CASSLLTGGPDEQFF.

The chain employs TRBV19 and TRBJ2-2; D gene unclear. The V end was cut by 3 bases, the J end by 3 bases, with 20 bases between. The germline gives CDR1 LNHDA, CDR2 SQIVND (reference sequence). The CDR3 totals 18 residues. CDR3 bases: TGTGCCAGTAGTATCTCCGGTCTCATTAGCAGTCACACCGGGGAGCTGTTTTTT. It codes for CASSISGLISSHTGELFF.

The gene calls are TRBV4-3 and TRBJ1-1; D uncertain. Per germline, CDR1 LGHNA and CDR2 YSLEER. The ends were cut back, 1 base at V and 0 bases at J, with 6 bases in the middle. This CDR3 region has 14 residues. CDR3 sequence reads: CASSQAMLNTEAFF. CDR3 DNA sequence: TGCGCCAGCAGCCAAGCGATGCTGAACACTGAAGCTTTCTTT.

This clonotype has ten or more counts. V usage is TRBV28 and J usage is TRBJ1-2; TRBD1 is a possible D gene (5 bases). Trimming left V 5 bases short and J 1 base short, with 8 bases between. Germline V gives CDR1 MDHEN, CDR2 SYDVKM. This CDR3 is 13 amino acids long. CDR3 sequence: CASSIGHNYGYTF. For the CDR3, the DNA is TGTGCCAGCAGTATTGGACATAACTATGGCTACACCTTC.

This clonotype was recorded a few times. The chain employs TRBV10-3 and TRBJ2-3; 9 bases agree with TRBD1. CDR1 ENHRY and CDR2 SYGVKD come from the germline V gene. The CDR3 sequence is 13 residues long. V shed 10 bases and J 4 bases; nucleotides not matched to a gene: 6. The DNA for the CDR3 is TGTGCCACCGAGGACAGGGGATCAGATACGCAGTATTTT. Its translation is CATEDRGSDTQYF.

This clonotype was observed at least ten times. The chain links TRBV28 to TRBJ2-7, with 7 bases lining up with TRBD2. This CDR3 has 16 amino acids. CDR1 is MDHEN, CDR2 SYDVKM, per germline. The junction had 12 bases not matched to a gene; V was cut back by 5 bases and J by 2 bases. CDR3: CASSPPGRAGAYEQYF. The CDR3 bases are TGTGCCAGCAGTCCACCGGGGAGGGCCGGGGCCTACGAGCAGTACTTC.

This clonotype was seen repeatedly, ten times or more. The V and J genes are TRBV6-5 and TRBJ2-7, with D possibly matching TRBD2 (6 bases). Germline V CDR1 and CDR2: MNHEY, SVGAGI. V lost 0 bases to trimming and J lost 3 bases, with 15 bases between them. This CDR3 is 16 amino acids long. DNA of the CDR3: TGTGCCAGCAGTTACTCCCCTGCGGGGCCAGACTACGAGCAGTACTTC. This translates into CASSYSPAGPDYEQYF.

This clonotype was counted ten times or more. The rearrangement links TRBV5-1 to TRBJ2-1; no clear D. Germline V gene lookup returns CDR1 SGHRS and CDR2 YFSETQ. This CDR3 is built from 15 residues. V gave up 4 bases and J gave up 10 bases, with 21 bases separating them. In DNA, the CDR3 is TGCGCCAGCAGCGACGCCACTAATCTCTCCGGAGAGCAGTTCTTC. Its translation is CASSDATNLSGEQFF. Complete variable domain (other parts from reference TRBV5-1 and TRBJ2-1): KAGVTQTPRYLIKTRGQQVTLSCSPISGHRSVSWYQQTPGQGLQFLFEYFSETQRNKGNFPGRFSGRQFSNSRSEMNVSTLELGDSALYLCASSDATNLSGEQFFGPGTRLTVL.

This clonotype came up many times. The chain employs TRBV20-1 and TRBJ1-5; 8 bases fit TRBD1. V trimming: 2 bases; J trimming: 7 bases; junction bases outside the gene matches: 7. This CDR3 is built from 14 residues. CDR1 DFQATT and CDR2 SNEGSKA come from the germline V gene (reference sequence). CDR3 sequence: CSARKDRGSQPQHF. The CDR3 DNA sequence: TGCAGTGCTAGAAAAGACAGGGGAAGCCAGCCCCAGCATTTT.

In its sample, this clonotype was seen a few times. The chain couples TRBV29-1 to TRBJ1-4; tentative D call: TRBD1 (5 bases). Germline V gives CDR1 SQVTM, CDR2 ANQGSEA. The length of the CDR3 is 13 residues. Trimming shortened V by 4 bases and J by 12 bases, and 18 bases separated the two germline ends. CDR3 amino acids: CSVGGVLPGQLFF. Here the CDR3 DNA reads TGCAGCGTTGGGGGGGTTCTACCCGGACAACTGTTTTTT.

This clonotype was counted many times. The chain carries TRBV7-9 and TRBJ2-5; D is unclear. Germline CDR1 is SEHNR and CDR2 is FQNEAQ (reference sequence). The V end was cut by 5 bases, the J end by 1 base, with 20 bases between. The CDR3 covers 17 residues. CDR3 bases: TGTGCCAGCAGCCTGAGGCAGACCATTTACACCCAAGAGACCCAGTACTTC. This gives the protein CASSLRQTIYTQETQYF.

This clonotype was picked up many times. The chain combines TRBV18 with TRBJ1-1, with a possible D match to TRBD1 (5 bases). In germline, CDR1 is KGHSH, CDR2 LQKENI. Trimming removed 1 base at V and 0 bases at J, with 9 bases between. The CDR3 totals 15 residues. CDR3 loop: CASSPQGLLNTEAFF. Here the CDR3 DNA reads TGTGCCAGCTCACCACAGGGACTGCTGAACACTGAAGCTTTCTTT.

This clonotype was seen many times. The chain uses TRBV10-3 and TRBJ2-1; 7 bases match TRBD1. Per germline, CDR1 ENHRY and CDR2 SYGVKD. After removal of 6 bases from V and 7 bases from J, the junction contained 9 bases not matched to a gene. The CDR3 has 14 residues. The CDR3 DNA is TGTGCCATCAGCACAGGGGCCTCTAATAATGAGCAGTTCTTC. Translating it yields CAISTGASNNEQFF.

In its sample, this clonotype was seen many times. This chain connects TRBV10-1 to TRBJ2-7, with 7 bases aligning to TRBD2. This CDR3 has 15 amino acids. The trim removed 0 bases at V and 5 bases at J, leaving 7 bases unmatched. Looked up from germline, CDR1 is WNHNN and CDR2 is SYGVQD (reference sequence). In nucleotides, the CDR3 is TGCGCCAGCAGTGAGTCAGCATTTCGGGGGGACGAGCAGTACTTC. This translates into CASSESAFRGDEQYF.

This clonotype was seen repeatedly, ten times or more. V usage is TRBV12-3 or TRBV12-4 and J usage is TRBJ2-7; D might be TRBD2 (5 bases). Trimming cost V 2 bases and J 2 bases, with 16 bases left between them. The CDR3 is 16 amino acids. The CDR3 protein is CASSLRVQRLAYEQYF. DNA of the CDR3: TGTGCCAGCAGTTTAAGAGTTCAGCGGCTCGCCTACGAGCAGTACTTC.

This clonotype was counted at least ten times. This CDR3 is CASSPLRGGPYEQYF. CDR3 sequence (DNA): TGTGCCAGCAGTCCTCTCCGGGGCGGCCCCTACGAGCAGTACTTC. The chain combines TRBV28 with TRBJ2-7; the D call may be TRBD1 or TRBD2 (5 bases each). Between the trimmed V and J ends, which lost 5 bases and 2 bases, there was a span of 16 bases. CDR1 is MDHEN, CDR2 SYDVKM, per germline. The CDR3 is 15 residues long.

Many counts were recorded for this clonotype. The chain carries TRBV9 and TRBJ2-5; D assignment may be TRBD1 or TRBD2 (5 bases each). From germline, CDR1 is SGDLS and CDR2 YYNGEE. The CDR3 runs 15 residues. V lost 0 bases and J 3 bases, leaving 12 bases between the germline ends. CDR3 in amino acids: CASSVAGTEKETQYF. The CDR3 coding sequence is TGTGCCAGCAGCGTAGCCGGGACCGAAAAAGAGACCCAGTACTTC. Full variable domain (remainder filled in from reference TRBV9 and TRBJ2-5): DSGVTQTPKHLITATGQRVTLRCSPRSGDLSVYWYQQSLDQGLQFLIQYYNGEERAKGNILERFSAQQFPDLHSELNLSSLELGDSALYFCASSVAGTEKETQYFGPGTRLLVL.

This clonotype was seen ten or more times. The CDR3 spells CASSLDLVYGYTF. Here the CDR3 DNA reads TGCGCCAGCAGCTTAGACCTGGTCTATGGCTACACCTTC. The gene calls are TRBV5-1 and TRBJ1-2; unclear D gene. The CDR3 sequence is 13 residues long. V was clipped by 2 bases and J by 4 bases, with 9 bases between them. Per germline, CDR1 SGHRS and CDR2 YFSETQ.

The chain carries TRBV12-3 or TRBV12-4 and TRBJ1-3; D is undetermined. The CDR3 has 16 amino acids. The ends were cut back, 0 bases at V and 1 base at J, with 10 bases in the middle. CDR3 in DNA: TGTGCCAGCAGTTTAGCGGTTGGCGGATCTGGAAACACCATATATTTT. It yields the protein CASSLAVGGSGNTIYF.

This clonotype has at least ten counts. The CDR3 DNA sequence: TGCGCCAGCAGCTTGGAAGGGGCCCTTACCGGGGAGCTGTTTTTT. Its protein is CASSLEGALTGELFF. This rearrangement joins TRBV5-1 to TRBJ2-2; tentatively, D is TRBD1 (5 bases). V dropped 0 bases and J dropped 5 bases, with 11 bases sitting between them. The CDR3 runs 15 residues. The germline V gene has CDR1 SGHRS and CDR2 YFSETQ.